This record concerns one T cell receptor beta chain sequence. The data originate from a study of T cell changes during pregnancy in multiple sclerosis. TCRdb's table, derived via immunoSEQ multiplex PCR, lists solely in-frame clones and lacks some. The sample contains some 100,000 clones, approximately 94% of which appear only once. This TCR was sampled from a female donor with multiple sclerosis, enrolled in a pregnancy study. This specimen was peripheral blood, taken before pregnancy.

The CDR3 sequence: CASRWTEANYGYTF. CDR3 bases: TGTGCCAGCAGGTGGACAGAAGCTAACTATGGCTACACCTTC. This chain links TRBV27 with TRBJ1-2, with TRBD1 as a possible D gene (6 bases). V was cut by 6 bases and J by 0 bases, with 11 bases left in between. Germline CDR1 and CDR2: MNHEY and SMNVEV (reference sequence). This CDR3 has 14 amino acids.